Listed here are 8 T cell receptor beta chains from one sample, sequenced in a study of naive and memory T cell subsets. An equimolar mix of two oligonucleotides served as the beta constant-region primer for TRBC1 and TRBC2. Ligated cDNA was amplified by four rounds of PCR with nested alpha and beta constant-region primers and SP2. MiXCR, applied by TCRdb to the UMI-ligation and nested PCR reads, yields one record per CDR3 protein. Of approximately 80,000 distinct CDR3 sequences listed, around 9% are singletons. The sample was naive CD8+ T cells from blood. Source of these receptors: a human donor in good health.

For the CDR3, the DNA is TGCAGCGTTGAATTAAGGACGAGCTCCTACGAGCAGTACTTC. Encoded protein: CSVELRTSSYEQYF. The chain couples TRBV29-1 to TRBJ2-7; D uncertain. CDR1 is SQVTM, CDR2 ANQGSEA, per germline. Trimming stripped 2 bases from V and 0 bases from J, with 11 bases between. The CDR3 is 14 residues long.

This clonotype has a handful of counts. The gene calls are TRBV5-4 and TRBJ2-3, with D maybe TRBD2 (5 bases). The CDR3 runs 13 residues. V was trimmed by 4 bases and J by 4 bases, leaving 10 bases between them. Looked up from germline, CDR1 is SGHNT and CDR2 is YYREEE (reference sequence). CDR3 sequence: CASSPEGADTQYF. CDR3 DNA: TGTGCCAGCAGCCCCGAGGGCGCAGATACGCAGTATTTT.

This clonotype was seen a handful of times. The V gene is TRBV5-4, the J gene TRBJ2-7, with D unresolved. The CDR3 spans 12 residues. Germline CDR1 is SGHNT and CDR2 is YYREEE (reference sequence). The V and J ends lost 6 bases and 7 bases respectively, with 14 bases between them. The CDR3 DNA reads TGTGCCAGCACCGGACCCGTGGGGGAGCAGTACTTC. It specifies CASTGPVGEQYF.

J is TRBJ2-1 and V is TRBV12-3 or TRBV12-4; 16 positions agree with TRBD2. J was trimmed by 7 bases and V by 5 bases; bases with no gene match: 8. This CDR3 has 17 amino acids. CDR3 nucleotide sequence: TGTGCCAGCAGTACGGGACTAGCGGGAGGGTGGGGTAATGAGCAGTTCTTC. Translated, it gives CASSTGLAGGWGNEQFF.

The chain uses TRBV6-2 or TRBV6-3 and TRBJ2-7, with D possibly being TRBD1 (5 bases). From germline, CDR1 is MNHEY and CDR2 SVGEGT. The CDR3 runs to 16 residues. V shed 0 bases and J shed 4 bases, with 16 bases lying between them. The chain's CDR3 is CASSYSIRQLTYEQYF. CDR3 nucleotides: TGTGCCAGCAGTTACTCGATCAGACAGCTCACTTACGAGCAGTACTTC.

This clonotype has a count of ten or more. The chain links TRBV25-1 to TRBJ2-7; D perhaps matches TRBD2 (6 bases). This CDR3 is 13 amino acids long. The V end was cut by 7 bases, the J end by 6 bases, with 16 bases between. CDR1 and CDR2 (germline): MGHDK, SYGVNS. The CDR3 loop is CASTESGGSEQYF. In DNA, the CDR3 is TGTGCCAGCACCGAATCAGGAGGGTCCGAGCAGTACTTC.

This chain joins TRBV7-2 and TRBJ2-1; TRBD1 matches at 9 bases. The V gene end was trimmed by 5 bases and the J gene end by 2 bases; junction bases not matched to a gene: 4. Germline CDR1 SGHTA, CDR2 FQGNSA. The CDR3 has 15 residues. The CDR3 reads CASSRGQGPYNEQFF. The CDR3 DNA sequence: TGTGCCAGCAGCCGGGGACAGGGCCCCTACAATGAGCAGTTCTTC. Based on the CDR3 plus reference TRBV7-2 and TRBJ2-1, the full variable domain is GAGVSQSPSNKVTEKGKDVELRCDPISGHTALYWYRQSLGQGLEFLIYFQGNSAPDKSGLPSDRFSAERTGGSVSTLTIQRTQQEDSAVYLCASSRGQGPYNEQFFGPGTRLTVL.

This clonotype was detected ten times or more. The chain combines TRBV5-6 with TRBJ2-7; D not certain. Trimming cost V 0 bases and J 5 bases, with 6 bases left between them. Germline-derived CDR1 and CDR2 are SGHDT and YYEEEE. The length of the CDR3 is 12 residues. CDR3 sequence reads: CASSLVGDEQYF. The DNA for the CDR3 is TGTGCCAGCAGCTTGGTTGGGGACGAGCAGTACTTC.